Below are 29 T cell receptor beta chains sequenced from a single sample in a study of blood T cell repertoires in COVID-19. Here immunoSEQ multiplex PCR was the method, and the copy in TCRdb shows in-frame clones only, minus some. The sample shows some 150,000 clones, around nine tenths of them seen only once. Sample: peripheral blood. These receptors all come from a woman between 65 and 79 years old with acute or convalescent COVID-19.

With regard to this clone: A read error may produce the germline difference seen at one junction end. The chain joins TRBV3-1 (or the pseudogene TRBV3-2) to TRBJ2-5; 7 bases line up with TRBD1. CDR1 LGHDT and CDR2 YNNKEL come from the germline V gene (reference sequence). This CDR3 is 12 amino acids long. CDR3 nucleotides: TGTGCCAGCAGGTACCGACAGGGCCGACAGAACTTC. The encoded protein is CASRYRQGRQNF.

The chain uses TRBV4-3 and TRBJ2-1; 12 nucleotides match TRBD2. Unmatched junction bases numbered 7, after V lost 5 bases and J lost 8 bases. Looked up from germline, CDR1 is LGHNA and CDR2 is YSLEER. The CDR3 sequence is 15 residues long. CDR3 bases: TGCGCCAGCAGCTCCAGGACTAGCGGGGCGGATGAGCAGTTCTTC. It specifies CASSSRTSGADEQFF.

The CDR3 reads CASSLALAIYNEQFF. DNA for the CDR3: TGTGCCAGCAGCTTAGCTTTAGCCATCTACAATGAGCAGTTCTTC. V and J are TRBV7-2 and TRBJ2-1, with D unresolved. Trimming took 0 bases from V and 3 from J, leaving 9 bases between them. Germline V gives CDR1 SGHTA, CDR2 FQGNSA. The CDR3 runs 15 residues.

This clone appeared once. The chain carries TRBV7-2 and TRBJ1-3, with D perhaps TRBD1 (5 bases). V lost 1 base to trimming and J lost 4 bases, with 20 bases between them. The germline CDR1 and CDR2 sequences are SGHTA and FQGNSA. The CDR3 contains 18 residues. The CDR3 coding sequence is TGTGCCAGCAGCTTAGTCGGGACTTCATCTTCGAGGGGAAACACCATATATTTT. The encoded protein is CASSLVGTSSSRGNTIYF.

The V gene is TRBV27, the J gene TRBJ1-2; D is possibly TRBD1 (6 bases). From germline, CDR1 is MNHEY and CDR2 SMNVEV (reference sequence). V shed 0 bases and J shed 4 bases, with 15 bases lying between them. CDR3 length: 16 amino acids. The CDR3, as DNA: TGTGCCAGCAGTTTATCCGCAAACAGGGCAGGCTATGGCTACACCTTC. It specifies CASSLSANRAGYGYTF.

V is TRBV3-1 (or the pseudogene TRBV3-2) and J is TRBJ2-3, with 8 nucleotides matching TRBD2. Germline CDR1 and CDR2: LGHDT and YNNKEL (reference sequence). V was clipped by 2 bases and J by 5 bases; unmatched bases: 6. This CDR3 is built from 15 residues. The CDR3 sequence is CASSQRGGSQDTQYF. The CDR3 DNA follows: TGTGCCAGCAGCCAACGGGGGGGCTCCCAAGATACGCAGTATTTT.

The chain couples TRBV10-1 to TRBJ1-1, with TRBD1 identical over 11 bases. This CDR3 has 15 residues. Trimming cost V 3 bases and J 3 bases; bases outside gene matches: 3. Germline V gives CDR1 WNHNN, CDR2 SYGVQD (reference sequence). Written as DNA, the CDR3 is TGCGCCAGCAGTGACCAGGGACAGGGGGACACTGAAGCTTTCTTT. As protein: CASSDQGQGDTEAFF.

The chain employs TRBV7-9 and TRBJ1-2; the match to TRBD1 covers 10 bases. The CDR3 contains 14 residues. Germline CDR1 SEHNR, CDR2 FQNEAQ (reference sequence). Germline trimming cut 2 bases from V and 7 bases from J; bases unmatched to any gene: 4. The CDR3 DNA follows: TGTGCCAGCAGCTTATCTGGGACAGGGGCTGGCTACACCTTC. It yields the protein CASSLSGTGAGYTF. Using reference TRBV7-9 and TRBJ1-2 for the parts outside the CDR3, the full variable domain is DTGVSQNPRHKITKRGQNVTFRCDPISEHNRLYWYRQTLGQGPEFLTYFQNEAQLEKSRLLSDRFSAERPKGSFSTLEIQRTEQGDSAMYLCASSLSGTGAGYTFGSGTRLTVV.

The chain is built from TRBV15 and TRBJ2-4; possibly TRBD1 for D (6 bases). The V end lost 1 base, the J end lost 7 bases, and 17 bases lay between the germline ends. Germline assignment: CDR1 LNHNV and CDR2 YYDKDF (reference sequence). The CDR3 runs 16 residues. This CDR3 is CATSRAPMTGGNIQYF. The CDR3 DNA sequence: TGTGCCACCAGCAGAGCCCCCATGACAGGTGGGAACATTCAGTACTTC.

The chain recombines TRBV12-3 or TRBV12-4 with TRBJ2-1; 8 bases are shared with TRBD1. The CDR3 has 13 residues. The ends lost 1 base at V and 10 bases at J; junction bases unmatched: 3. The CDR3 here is CASSLGTGNEQFF. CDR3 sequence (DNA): TGTGCCAGCAGTTTAGGGACAGGGAACGAGCAGTTCTTC.

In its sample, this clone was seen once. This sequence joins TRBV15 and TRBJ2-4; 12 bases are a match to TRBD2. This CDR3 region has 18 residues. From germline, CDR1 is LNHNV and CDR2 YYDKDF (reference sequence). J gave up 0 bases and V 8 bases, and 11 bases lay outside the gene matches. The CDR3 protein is CATAPQTSGGIAKNIQYF. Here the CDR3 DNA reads TGTGCCACCGCCCCTCAGACTAGCGGGGGAATAGCCAAAAACATTCAGTACTTC. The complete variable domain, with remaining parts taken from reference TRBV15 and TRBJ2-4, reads DAMVIQNPRYQVTQFGKPVTLSCSQTLNHNVMYWYQQKSSQAPKLLFHYYDKDFNNEADTPDNFQSRRPNTSFCFLDIRSPGLGDTAMYLCATAPQTSGGIAKNIQYFGAGTRLSVL.

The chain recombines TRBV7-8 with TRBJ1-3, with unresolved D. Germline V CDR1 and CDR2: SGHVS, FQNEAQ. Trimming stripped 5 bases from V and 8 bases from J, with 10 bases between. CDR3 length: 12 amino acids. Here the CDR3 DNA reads TGTGCCAGCAGCCTTCGGGTGGACACCATATATTTT. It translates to CASSLRVDTIYF.

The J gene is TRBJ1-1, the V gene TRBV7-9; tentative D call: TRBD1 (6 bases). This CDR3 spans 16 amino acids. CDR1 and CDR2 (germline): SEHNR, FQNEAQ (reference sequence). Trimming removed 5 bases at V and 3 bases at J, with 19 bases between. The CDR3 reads CASSPGPGHYYTEAFF. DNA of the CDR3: TGTGCCAGCAGCCCCGGGCCGGGACACTACTACACTGAAGCTTTCTTT.

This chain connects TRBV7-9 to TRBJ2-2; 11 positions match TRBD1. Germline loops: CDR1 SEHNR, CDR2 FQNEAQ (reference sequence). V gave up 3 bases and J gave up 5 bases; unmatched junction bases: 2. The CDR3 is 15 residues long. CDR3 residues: CASSLGQGETGELFF. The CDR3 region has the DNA TGTGCCAGCAGCTTGGGACAGGGGGAGACCGGGGAGCTGTTTTTT.

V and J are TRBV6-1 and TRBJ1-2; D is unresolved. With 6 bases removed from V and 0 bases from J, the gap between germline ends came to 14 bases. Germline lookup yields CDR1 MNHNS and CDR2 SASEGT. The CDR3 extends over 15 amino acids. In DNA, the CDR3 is TGTGCCAGCAGACCCACGGGGAAAACTAACTATGGCTACACCTTC. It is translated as CASRPTGKTNYGYTF.

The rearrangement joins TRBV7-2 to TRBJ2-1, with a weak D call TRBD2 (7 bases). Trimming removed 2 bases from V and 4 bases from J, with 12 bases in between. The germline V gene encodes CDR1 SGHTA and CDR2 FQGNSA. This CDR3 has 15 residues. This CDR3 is CASSLRGGEYNEQFF. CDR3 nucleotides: TGTGCCAGCAGCTTAAGGGGGGGAGAATACAATGAGCAGTTCTTC.

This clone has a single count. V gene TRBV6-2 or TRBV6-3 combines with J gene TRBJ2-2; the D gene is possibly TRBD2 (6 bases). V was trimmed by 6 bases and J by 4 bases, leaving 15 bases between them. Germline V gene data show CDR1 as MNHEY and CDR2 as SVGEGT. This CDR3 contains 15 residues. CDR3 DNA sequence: TGTGCCAGCAGCCGCGGGACGCTCGTCACCGGGGAGCTGTTTTTT. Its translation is CASSRGTLVTGELFF.

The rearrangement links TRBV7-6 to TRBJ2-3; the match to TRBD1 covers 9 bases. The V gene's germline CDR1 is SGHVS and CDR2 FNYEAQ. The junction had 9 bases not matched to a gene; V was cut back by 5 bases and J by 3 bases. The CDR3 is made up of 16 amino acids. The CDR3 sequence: CASSPRDRVYTDTQYF. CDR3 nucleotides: TGTGCCAGCAGCCCCAGGGACAGGGTCTATACAGATACGCAGTATTTT.

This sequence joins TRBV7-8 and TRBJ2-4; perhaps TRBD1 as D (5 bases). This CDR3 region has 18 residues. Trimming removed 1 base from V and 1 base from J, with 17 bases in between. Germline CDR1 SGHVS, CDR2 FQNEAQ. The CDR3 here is CASSLEGDSFKAKNIQYF. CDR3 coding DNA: TGTGCCAGCAGCTTAGAAGGGGATTCATTCAAGGCCAAAAACATTCAGTACTTC.

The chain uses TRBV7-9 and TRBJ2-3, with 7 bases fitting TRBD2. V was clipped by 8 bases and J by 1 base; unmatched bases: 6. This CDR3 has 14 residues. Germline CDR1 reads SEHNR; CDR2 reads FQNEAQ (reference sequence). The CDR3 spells CASGRGSRTDTQYF. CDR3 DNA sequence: TGTGCCAGCGGGCGGGGGTCCCGCACAGATACGCAGTATTTT.

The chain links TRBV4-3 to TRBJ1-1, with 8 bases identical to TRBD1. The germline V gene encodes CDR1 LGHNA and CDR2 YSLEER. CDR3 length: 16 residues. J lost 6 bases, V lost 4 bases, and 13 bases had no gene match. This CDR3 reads CASSRGQGSSSAEAFF. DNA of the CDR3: TGCGCCAGCAGCCGCGGACAGGGATCATCCTCCGCTGAAGCTTTCTTT.

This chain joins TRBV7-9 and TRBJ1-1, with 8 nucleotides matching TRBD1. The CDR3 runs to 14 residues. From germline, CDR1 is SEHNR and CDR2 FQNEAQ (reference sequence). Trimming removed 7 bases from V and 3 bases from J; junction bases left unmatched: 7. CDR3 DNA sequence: TGTGCCAGCAAATTTCAGGGGGCCGACACTGAAGCTTTCTTT. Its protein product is CASKFQGADTEAFF.

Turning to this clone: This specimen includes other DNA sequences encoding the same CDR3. The DNA for the CDR3 is TGTGCCAGCAGGGATTCCGACAGGAACACTGAAGCTTTCTTT. Residues: CASRDSDRNTEAFF. V and J are TRBV6-4 and TRBJ1-1; TRBD1 might be the D (5 bases). The V end lost 6 bases, the J end lost 1 base, and 12 bases lay between the germline ends. The CDR3 contains 14 residues. Germline CDR1 MRHNA, CDR2 SNTAGT.

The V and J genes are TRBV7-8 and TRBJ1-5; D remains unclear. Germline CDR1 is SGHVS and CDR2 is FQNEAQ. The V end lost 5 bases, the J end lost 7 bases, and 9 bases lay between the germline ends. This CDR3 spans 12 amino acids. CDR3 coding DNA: TGTGCCAGCAGCCGACCGTCCCAGCCCCAGCATTTT. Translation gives CASSRPSQPQHF.

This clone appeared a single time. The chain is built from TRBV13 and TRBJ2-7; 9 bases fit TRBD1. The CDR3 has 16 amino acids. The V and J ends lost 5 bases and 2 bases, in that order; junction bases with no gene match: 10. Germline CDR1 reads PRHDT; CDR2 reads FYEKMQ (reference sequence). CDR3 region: CASSRGPGTGTYEQYF. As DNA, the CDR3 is TGTGCCAGCAGCCGCGGTCCAGGGACAGGGACCTACGAGCAGTACTTC.

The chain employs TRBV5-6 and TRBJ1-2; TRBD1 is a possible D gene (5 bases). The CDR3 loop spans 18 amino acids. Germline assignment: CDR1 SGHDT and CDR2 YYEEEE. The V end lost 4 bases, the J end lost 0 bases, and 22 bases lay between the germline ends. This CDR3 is CASSPIRQGSITNYGYTF. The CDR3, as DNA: TGTGCCAGCAGCCCAATTAGGCAGGGCTCTATAACTAACTATGGCTACACCTTC. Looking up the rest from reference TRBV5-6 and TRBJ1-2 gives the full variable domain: DAGVTQSPTHLIKTRGQQVTLRCSPKSGHDTVSWYQQALGQGPQFIFQYYEEEERQRGNFPDRFSGHQFPNYSSELNVNALLLGDSALYLCASSPIRQGSITNYGYTFGSGTRLTVV.

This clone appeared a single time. This CDR3 reads CASSPPTAMNTEAFF. The CDR3, as DNA: TGTGCCAGCAGTCCGCCGACAGCCATGAACACTGAAGCTTTCTTT. V gene TRBV7-8 combines with J gene TRBJ1-1; perhaps TRBD1 as D (5 bases). The CDR3 covers 15 residues. The germline V gene encodes CDR1 SGHVS and CDR2 FQNEAQ. The V and J ends lost 6 bases and 0 bases respectively, with 14 bases between them.

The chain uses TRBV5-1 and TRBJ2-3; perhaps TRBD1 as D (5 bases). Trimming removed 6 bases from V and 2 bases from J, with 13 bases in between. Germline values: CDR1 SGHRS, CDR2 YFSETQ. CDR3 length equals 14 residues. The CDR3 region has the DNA TGCGCCAGCACTCCGACAGACCCCACAGATACGCAGTATTTT. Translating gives CASTPTDPTDTQYF.

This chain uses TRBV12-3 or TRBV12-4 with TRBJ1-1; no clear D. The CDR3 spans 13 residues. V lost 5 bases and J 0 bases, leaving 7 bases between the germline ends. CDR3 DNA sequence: TGTGCCAGCAGTCCGAGGATGAACACTGAAGCTTTCTTT. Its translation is CASSPRMNTEAFF.